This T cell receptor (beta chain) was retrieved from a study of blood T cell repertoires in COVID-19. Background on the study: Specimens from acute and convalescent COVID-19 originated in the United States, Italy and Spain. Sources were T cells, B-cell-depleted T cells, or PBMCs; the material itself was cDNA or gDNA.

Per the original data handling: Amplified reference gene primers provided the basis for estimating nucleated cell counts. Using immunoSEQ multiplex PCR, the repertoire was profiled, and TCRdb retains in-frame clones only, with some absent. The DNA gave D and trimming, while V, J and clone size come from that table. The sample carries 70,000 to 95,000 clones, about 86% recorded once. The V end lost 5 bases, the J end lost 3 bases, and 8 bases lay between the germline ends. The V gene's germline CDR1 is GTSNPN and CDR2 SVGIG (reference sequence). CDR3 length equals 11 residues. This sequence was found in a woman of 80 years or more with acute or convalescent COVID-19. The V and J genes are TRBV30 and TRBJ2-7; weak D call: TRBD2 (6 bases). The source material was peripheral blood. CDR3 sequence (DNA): TGTGCCTGGTCCGGGGGCTACGAGCAGTACTTC. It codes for CAWSGGYEQYF.